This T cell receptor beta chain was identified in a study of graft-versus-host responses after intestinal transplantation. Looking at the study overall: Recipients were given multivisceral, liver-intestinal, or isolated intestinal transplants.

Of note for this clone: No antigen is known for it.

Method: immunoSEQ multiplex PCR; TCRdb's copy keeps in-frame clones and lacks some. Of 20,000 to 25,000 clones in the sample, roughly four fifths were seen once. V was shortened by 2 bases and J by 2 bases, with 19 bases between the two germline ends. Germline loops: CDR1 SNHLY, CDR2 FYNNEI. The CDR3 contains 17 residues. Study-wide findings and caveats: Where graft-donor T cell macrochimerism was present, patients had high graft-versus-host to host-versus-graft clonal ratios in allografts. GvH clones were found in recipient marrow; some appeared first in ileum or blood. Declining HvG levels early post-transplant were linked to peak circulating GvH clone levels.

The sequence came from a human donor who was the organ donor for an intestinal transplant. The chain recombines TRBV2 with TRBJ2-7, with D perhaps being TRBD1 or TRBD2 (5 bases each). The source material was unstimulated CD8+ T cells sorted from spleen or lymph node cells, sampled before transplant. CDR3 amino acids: CASSENHLRDGPYEQYF. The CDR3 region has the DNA TGTGCCAGCAGTGAAAATCATCTTAGGGACGGGCCCTACGAGCAGTACTTC.